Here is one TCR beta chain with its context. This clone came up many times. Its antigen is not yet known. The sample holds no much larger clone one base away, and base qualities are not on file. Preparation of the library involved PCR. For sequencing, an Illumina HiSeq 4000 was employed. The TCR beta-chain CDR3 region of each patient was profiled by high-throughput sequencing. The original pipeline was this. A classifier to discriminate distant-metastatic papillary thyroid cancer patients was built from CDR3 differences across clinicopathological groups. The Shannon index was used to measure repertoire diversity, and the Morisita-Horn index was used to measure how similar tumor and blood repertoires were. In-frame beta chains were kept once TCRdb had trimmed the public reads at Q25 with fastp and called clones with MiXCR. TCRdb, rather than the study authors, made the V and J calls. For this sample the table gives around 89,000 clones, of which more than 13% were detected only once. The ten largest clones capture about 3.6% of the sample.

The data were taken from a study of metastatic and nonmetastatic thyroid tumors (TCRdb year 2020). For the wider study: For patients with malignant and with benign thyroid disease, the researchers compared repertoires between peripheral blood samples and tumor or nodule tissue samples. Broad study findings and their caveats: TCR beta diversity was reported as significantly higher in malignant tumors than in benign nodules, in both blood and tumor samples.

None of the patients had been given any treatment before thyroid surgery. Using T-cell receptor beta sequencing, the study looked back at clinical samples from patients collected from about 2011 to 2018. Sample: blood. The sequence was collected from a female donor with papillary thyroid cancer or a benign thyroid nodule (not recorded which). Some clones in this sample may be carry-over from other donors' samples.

The CDR3 region: CAIKVGGENTGELFF. The bases are TGTGCCATCAAGGTGGGGGGGGAGAACACCGGGGAGCTGTTTTTT. The rearrangement joined TRBV12-3 or TRBV12-4 to TRBJ2-2, with 7 bases aligning to TRBD2. The V end gives up 10 bases and the J end 1 base, leaving 9 bases in the junction not matched to a gene. The CDR3 holds 15 amino acids from the cysteine to the phenylalanine. Of all the DNA, just the CDR3 is kept, 45 bases in frame from base 1.